The sequence of this T cell receptor (beta chain) was determined in a study of shared clonotypes between healthy human individuals. Trimming left V 6 bases short and J 2 bases short, with 14 bases between. This CDR3 is 14 amino acids long. Germline CDR1 SNHLY, CDR2 FYNNEI. Comment on this clone: Antigen: not known.

Libraries were prepared by immunoSEQ multiplex PCR; TCRdb keeps only in-frame clonotypes and omits some of them. The sample carries about 2.4 million clones, approximately 93% recorded once. Findings of the study overall: Clonotype sharing across donors was expected to vary with sequencing depth.

This sequence was found in a man aged 18 to 29 in good health. Some clones in this sample may be carry-over from other donors' samples. Sequences were obtained from naive CD4+ T cells from PBMCs. Subset of the sample: CD45RA+ positively selected. The rearrangement links TRBV2 to TRBJ2-7; tentatively, D is TRBD1 (5 bases). The CDR3 loop reads CASSLGGATYEQYF. In DNA, the CDR3 is TGTGCCAGCAGCTTAGGTGGGGCTACCTACGAGCAGTACTTC. Full variable domain (rest looked up from reference TRBV2 and TRBJ2-7): EPEVTQTPSHQVTQMGQEVILRCVPISNHLYFYWYRQILGQKVEFLVSFYNNEISEKSEIFDDQFSVERPDGSNFTLKIRSTKLEDSAMYFCASSLGGATYEQYFGPGTRLTVT.